This entry features one TCR beta chain sequence. The record originates from a study of blood T cell repertoires in COVID-19. At the level of the study: Samples of COVID-19 (acute and convalescent) were obtained from the United States, Italy and Spain. PBMCs, B-cell-depleted T cells, or T cells were the source of the cDNA or gDNA that made up the material.

Germline CDR1 and CDR2: MNHNY and SVGAGI (reference sequence). The CDR3 loop spans 12 amino acids. Trimming removed 5 bases from V and 6 bases from J; junction bases left unmatched: 4. Original processing notes: Reference gene primer amplification in the assay estimated nucleated cell counts. Sequencing was performed with immunoSEQ multiplex PCR; in TCRdb, only in-frame clones are kept and a portion is missing. V, J and clone size derive from that table, while D and trimming were established from the DNA sequence. The data hold 110,000 to 150,000 clones, with 79% observed a single time. This sequence was found in a man aged 50-59 years with active or convalescent COVID-19. This chain uses TRBV6-6 with TRBJ2-7; the match to TRBD1 covers 7 bases. The material sequenced was peripheral blood. The CDR3 DNA is TGTGCCAGCAGTCAGACAGGGTTCGAGCAGTACTTC. Translated, it gives CASSQTGFEQYF.